The clone carrying this T cell receptor (beta chain) was picked up many times. The antigen remains unidentified. Trimming at V came to 1 base and at J to 4 bases, leaving 5 bases not matched to a gene. Germline lookup yields CDR1 LNHNV and CDR2 YYDKDF (reference sequence). The CDR3 is made up of 16 amino acids. RNA transcripts yielded amplified TCR beta CDR3 regions. HTBI primers drove first-round RT-PCR of the TCR CDR3. TCRdb re-called the multiplex PCR reads through MiXCR, storing one row per CDR3 protein. Counted here are fewer than 250,000 distinct CDR3 sequences, about a sixth occurring once; the ten biggest clones make up roughly 53%. These data are taken from a study of T cells in Graves' hyperthyroidism and ophthalmopathy. Findings and limits, study-wide: Most thyroid-expanded clonotypes above 0.001 were also found in blood.

The V call is TRBV15, the J call TRBJ2-1; 9 bases agree with TRBD2. The sequence came from a man aged 45-65 years with Graves' hyperthyroidism. The sequenced sample was blood. The CDR3: CATSRGYSGRYNEQFF. The CDR3 DNA reads as TGTGCCACCAGCAGAGGTTATAGCGGGAGATACAATGAGCAGTTCTTC.